The rows below give T cell receptor beta chains drawn from one sample of a study of cytomegalovirus exposure and HLA in healthy donors. TCRdb keeps only in-frame clones here, not all; method: immunoSEQ multiplex PCR. The repertoire holds 90,000 to 120,000 clones, about 77% seen once, with about 4.5% in the top ten. The specimen was PBMCs. The receptor set was obtained from a woman aged 18-30 years in good health and CMV-seropositive. The CDR3 runs from the conserved cysteine through the conserved F or W. D genes are given only for firm matches. Not all rows give a size; the values are once, few, many and, for expanded clones, a class.

j_call: TRBJ2-5
d_call: TRBD1
v_call: TRBV6-5
clone_size: few
cdr3_aa: CASSSNRGETQYF
cdr3_nt: TGTGCCAGCAGTTCGAACAGGGGGGAGACCCAGTACTTC

j_call: TRBJ2-3
d_call: TRBD1
v_call: TRBV19
clone_size: NA
cdr3_aa: CASSGQGASTDTQYF
cdr3_nt: TGTGCCAGTAGCGGACAGGGGGCCTCCACAGATACGCAGTATTTT

j_call: TRBJ2-7
d_call: NA
v_call: TRBV9
clone_size: NA
cdr3_aa: CASSVEGGPPHRGEQYF
cdr3_nt: TGTGCCAGCAGCGTAGAGGGAGGACCACCCCATCGGGGCGAGCAGTACTTC

j_call: TRBJ1-5
d_call: NA
v_call: TRBV19
clone_size: NA
cdr3_aa: CASSITGLPNQPQHF
cdr3_nt: TGTGCCAGTAGTATTACAGGTCTACCCAATCAGCCCCAGCATTTT

j_call: TRBJ2-5
d_call: TRBD2
v_call: TRBV5-8
clone_size: few
cdr3_aa: CASSLFGAGRVGETQYF
cdr3_nt: TGTGCCAGCAGCTTGTTCGGCGCAGGGAGGGTTGGAGAGACCCAGTACTTC

j_call: TRBJ2-7
d_call: TRBD1
v_call: TRBV9
clone_size: NA
cdr3_aa: CASSPQDRPTYEQYF
cdr3_nt: TGTGCCAGCAGCCCCCAGGACAGGCCAACCTACGAGCAGTACTTC

j_call: TRBJ2-7
d_call: TRBD1
v_call: TRBV9
clone_size: NA
cdr3_aa: CASSPRTGLSYEQYF
cdr3_nt: TGTGCCAGCAGCCCTAGGACAGGTCTATCCTACGAGCAGTACTTC

j_call: TRBJ1-2
d_call: NA
v_call: TRBV7-2
clone_size: NA
cdr3_aa: CASSLEGVNGYTF
cdr3_nt: TGTGCCAGCAGCTTAGAAGGGGTTAATGGCTACACCTTC

j_call: TRBJ1-2
d_call: NA
v_call: TRBV7-9
clone_size: few
cdr3_aa: CASSRPGEPSGYTF
cdr3_nt: TGTGCCAGCAGCCGGCCGGGTGAACCCTCTGGCTACACCTTC

j_call: TRBJ1-1
d_call: NA
v_call: TRBV2
clone_size: NA
cdr3_aa: CASTAGRDSTEAFF
cdr3_nt: TGTGCCAGCACTGCTGGCCGGGATAGCACTGAAGCTTTCTTT

j_call: TRBJ2-5
d_call: NA
v_call: TRBV10-3
clone_size: NA
cdr3_aa: CAIRDPQGNQETQYF
cdr3_nt: TGTGCCATCAGAGACCCGCAGGGGAACCAAGAGACCCAGTACTTC

j_call: TRBJ2-1
d_call: NA
v_call: TRBV4-1
clone_size: few
cdr3_aa: CASSQGLPGRYNEQFF
cdr3_nt: TGCGCCAGCAGCCAAGGACTACCGGGGAGATACAATGAGCAGTTCTTC

j_call: TRBJ2-7
d_call: TRBD1
v_call: TRBV30
clone_size: NA
cdr3_aa: CAWSRQGATYEQYF
cdr3_nt: TGTGCCTGGTCTAGACAGGGGGCAACCTACGAGCAGTACTTC

j_call: TRBJ2-5
d_call: NA
v_call: TRBV14
clone_size: NA
cdr3_aa: CASSQVISSETQYF
cdr3_nt: TGTGCCAGCAGCCAAGTCATTAGTTCGGAGACCCAGTACTTC

j_call: TRBJ1-5
d_call: NA
v_call: TRBV29-1
clone_size: NA
cdr3_aa: CSVANELNQPQHF
cdr3_nt: TGCAGCGTTGCGAACGAACTCAATCAGCCCCAGCATTTT

j_call: TRBJ1-1
d_call: NA
v_call: TRBV15
clone_size: NA
cdr3_aa: CATSRPTFAYTEAFF
cdr3_nt: TGTGCCACCAGCAGGCCGACTTTCGCGTACACTGAAGCTTTCTTT

j_call: TRBJ1-4
d_call: NA
v_call: TRBV4-1
clone_size: NA
cdr3_aa: CASSLPGQGPGLFF
cdr3_nt: TGCGCCAGCAGCCTACCGGGGCAGGGGCCGGGGCTGTTTTTT

j_call: TRBJ1-1
d_call: NA
v_call: TRBV7-2
clone_size: NA
cdr3_aa: CASSVQGNTEAFF
cdr3_nt: TGTGCCAGCAGCGTACAGGGGAACACTGAAGCTTTCTTT

j_call: TRBJ2-1
d_call: TRBD2
v_call: TRBV27
clone_size: NA
cdr3_aa: CASSLLLAGGPHEQFF
cdr3_nt: TGTGCCAGCAGTTTACTTCTAGCGGGAGGGCCGCATGAGCAGTTCTTC

j_call: TRBJ2-5
d_call: NA
v_call: TRBV11-3
clone_size: NA
cdr3_aa: CASSPGTDSWGYQETQYF
cdr3_nt: TGTGCCAGCAGCCCTGGGACGGACAGTTGGGGGTACCAAGAGACCCAGTACTTC

j_call: TRBJ2-1
d_call: TRBD2
v_call: TRBV10-3
clone_size: NA
cdr3_aa: CAISDSSGSYNEQFF
cdr3_nt: TGTGCCATCAGTGATTCTAGCGGGTCCTACAATGAGCAGTTCTTC

j_call: TRBJ2-7
d_call: TRBD2
v_call: TRBV7-9
clone_size: NA
cdr3_aa: CASSPRTSGAYEQYF
cdr3_nt: TGTGCCAGCAGCCCACGGACTAGCGGCGCCTACGAGCAGTACTTC

j_call: TRBJ1-1
d_call: NA
v_call: TRBV18
clone_size: NA
cdr3_aa: CASSRGTATEAFF
cdr3_nt: TGTGCCAGCTCAAGAGGGACTGCGACTGAAGCTTTCTTT

j_call: TRBJ2-1
d_call: NA
v_call: TRBV10-3
clone_size: NA
cdr3_aa: CAISGPSGGNEQFF
cdr3_nt: TGTGCCATCAGTGGCCCATCAGGCGGGAATGAGCAGTTCTTC